The rows below give T cell receptor beta chains drawn from one sample of a study of cytomegalovirus exposure and HLA in healthy donors. Clones were read by immunoSEQ multiplex PCR, and TCRdb kept only the in-frame ones, dropping some. Here the sample spans 200,000 to 250,000 clones, more than 75% being singletons. Sequences were obtained from PBMCs. The receptors derive from a woman aged 35 to 49 in good health and CMV-seropositive. The CDR3 runs from the conserved cysteine through the conserved F or W. A D gene is named only where the DNA matches it firmly. Size tells how often a clone was seen (once, few, many) or the class of an expanded clone, and some rows leave it out.

j_call	cdr3_length	clone_size	v_call	d_call	cdr3_nt	cdr3_aa
TRBJ1-1	20	few	TRBV2	NA	TGTGCCAGCAGTGAGCGGCCCCGTTTTTTCGCGGAGGAGAGAAACACTGAAGCTTTCTTT	CASSERPRFFAEERNTEAFF
TRBJ1-6	14	NA	TRBV7-2	NA	TGTGCCAGCCGGGGGGGTTCCTATAATTCCCCCCTCCACTTT	CASRGGSYNSPLHF
TRBJ2-7	15	NA	TRBV6-4	TRBD1	TGTGCCAGCAGTGAGGCCGCCGGGACAGGGGACGAGCAGTACTTC	CASSEAAGTGDEQYF
TRBJ1-3	17	NA	TRBV19	TRBD1	TGTGCCAGTAGTCTCGGACAGGGCCGAAGCTCTGGAAACACCATATATTTT	CASSLGQGRSSGNTIYF
TRBJ2-2	15	NA	TRBV15	NA	TGTGCCACCAGCAGAGGACAGGGAGCGGGCGGGGAGCTGTTTTTT	CATSRGQGAGGELFF
TRBJ1-2	15	few	TRBV6-5	NA	TGTGCCAGCAGGGCCCCCGGCAGGGGACACTATGGCTACACCTTC	CASRAPGRGHYGYTF
TRBJ1-1	16	NA	TRBV7-6	NA	TGTGCCAGCAGCCCTAGGACAGCCCCAATGAACACTGAAGCTTTCTTT	CASSPRTAPMNTEAFF
TRBJ1-1	16	NA	TRBV7-9	NA	TGTGCCAGTACCATGGATTCCCGGGGTACGAACACTGAAGCTTTCTTT	CASTMDSRGTNTEAFF
TRBJ2-3	15	NA	TRBV11-2	NA	TGTGCCAGCAGCTTGACTACCCCAAGCACAGATACGCAGTATTTT	CASSLTTPSTDTQYF
TRBJ1-4	14	NA	TRBV18	TRBD1	TGTGCCAGCTCACCTGACAGGGGCAATGAAAAACTGTTTTTT	CASSPDRGNEKLFF
TRBJ1-2	15	NA	TRBV15	TRBD1	TGTGCCACCAGCAGGGGGACAGGGGGCACCTATGGCTACACCTTC	CATSRGTGGTYGYTF
TRBJ2-1	13	NA	TRBV10-3	TRBD2	TGTGCCATCACAGCTAGCGGGGGACCTGAGCAGTTCTTC	CAITASGGPEQFF
TRBJ1-1	14	few	TRBV30	NA	TGTGCCTGGAGGAAGGGGGAAGGGGTAGCTGAAGCTTTCTTT	CAWRKGEGVAEAFF
TRBJ2-7	13	few	TRBV21-1	NA	TGTGCCAGCAAAGGGAAGGGGGTCTACGAGCAGTACTTC	CASKGKGVYEQYF
TRBJ1-2	13	NA	TRBV6-5	TRBD1	TGTGCCAGCAGGGGGACAGGGGTGATCGGCCACACCTTC	CASRGTGVIGHTF
TRBJ2-7	16	NA	TRBV5-6	TRBD1	TGTGCCAGCAGCACCAGAAGCGGCAGGGGGCCCTACGAGCAGTACTTC	CASSTRSGRGPYEQYF
TRBJ2-5	12	NA	TRBV5-8	NA	TGTGCCAGCACCCTTCGACTGGAGACCCAGTACTTC	CASTLRLETQYF
TRBJ2-2	16	NA	TRBV11-2	TRBD2	TGTGCCAGCAGCTTAATGGCTAGCGGTATCACCGGGGAGCTGTTTTTT	CASSLMASGITGELFF
TRBJ2-2	16	NA	TRBV11-3	TRBD1	TGTGCCAGCAGCTTTTCAGGGGGCAGGTACACCGGGGAGCTGTTTTTT	CASSFSGGRYTGELFF
TRBJ1-4	13	NA	TRBV7-8	NA	TGTGCCAGCAGCCTGCGAGGCGGGGAAAAACTGTTTTTT	CASSLRGGEKLFF
TRBJ1-1	13	NA	TRBV6-1	TRBD1	TGTGCCAGCAGTGACAGGGGGGACACTGAAGCTTTCTTT	CASSDRGDTEAFF
TRBJ2-2	17	NA	TRBV23-1	NA	TGCGCCAGCAGTCTTCTGGCTCTTAAGTTGGTGTCCGGGGAGCTGTTTTTT	CASSLLALKLVSGELFF
TRBJ1-2	12	NA	TRBV27	NA	TGTGCCAGCAGTCTACTACAGGGTGGCTACACCTTC	CASSLLQGGYTF
TRBJ2-2	19	NA	TRBV7-9	TRBD1	TGTGCCAGCAGTTACCCCAGACAGGGGCTAGAGATGTCTACCGGGGAGCTGTTTTTT	CASSYPRQGLEMSTGELFF
TRBJ2-6	18	NA	TRBV5-4	TRBD1	TGTGCCAGCAGCTTCAGGACAGGGGATCTCTCTGGGGCCAACGTCCTGACTTTC	CASSFRTGDLSGANVLTF
TRBJ2-7	15	NA	TRBV5-1	TRBD2	TGCGCCAGCAGCTTGGGCGGGGGGGCCCCCTACGAGCAGTACTTC	CASSLGGGAPYEQYF
TRBJ2-7	19	NA	TRBV27	TRBD2	TGTGCCAGCAGTTTAGTAGGGACTAGCGGGGGGGCACGGGGGTACGAGCAGTACTTC	CASSLVGTSGGARGYEQYF
TRBJ1-2	13	NA	TRBV7-9	TRBD1	TGTGCCAGCAGCTTAGAAGCAGGGGGTGGCTACACCTTC	CASSLEAGGGYTF
TRBJ2-3	16	NA	TRBV9	TRBD2	TGTGCCAGCAGCATACTGACTAGCGGGGCGACAGATACGCAGTATTTT	CASSILTSGATDTQYF
TRBJ2-2	18	NA	TRBV25-1	TRBD1	TGTGCCAGCCGAAAGGGAACAGGGGGCAAAATAGGCACCGGGGAGCTGCTTTTT	CASRKGTGGKIGTGELLF
TRBJ1-2	13	NA	TRBV19	NA	TGTGCCAGTAGTATGGGGCGACAAGATGGCTACACCTTC	CASSMGRQDGYTF
TRBJ2-5	14	NA	TRBV19	TRBD1	TGTGCCAGTAGAGACAGGGGGCGGGAGGAGACCCAGTACTTC	CASRDRGREETQYF
TRBJ2-7	14	NA	TRBV5-6	TRBD1	TGTGCCAGCAGCTTGGGACAGGGGTCCTACGAGCAGTACTTC	CASSLGQGSYEQYF
TRBJ2-5	14	few	TRBV5-6	NA	TGTGCCAGCAGCTTGCGCAGGGGCGGAGAGACCCAGTACTTC	CASSLRRGGETQYF
TRBJ1-2	14	NA	TRBV6-5	TRBD1	TGTGCCAGCAGACCTTGGACAGGGGGCTATGGCTACACCTTC	CASRPWTGGYGYTF